This T cell receptor beta chain was obtained from a study of T cells in Graves' hyperthyroidism and ophthalmopathy. Points from the study as a whole: Most clonotypes that expanded in the thyroid above 0.001 also showed up in blood.

This clonotype has at least ten counts. What it recognizes is unknown. Ophthalmopathy cases scored 3 or more on the Clinical Activity Score and 4 or more on NOSPECS grade, with duration below 3 months. Authors of the study amplified TCR beta CDR3 regions from RNA transcripts. HTBI primers were used for first-round RT-PCR of the TCR CDR3. TCRdb itself ran the multiplex PCR reads through MiXCR, one entry per CDR3 protein. The table records approximately 620,000 distinct CDR3 sequences, approximately 15% of them present only once. This CDR3 region has 11 residues. V gave up 5 bases and J gave up 9 bases, with 8 bases separating them. The germline gives CDR1 MNHNS, CDR2 SASEGT.

The sequence was collected from a woman in her thirties or forties with Graves' ophthalmopathy. Sequencing used blood. The chain joins TRBV6-1 to TRBJ2-1; D unclear. The DNA of the CDR3 is TGTGCCAGCAGTTCCCAGAGTGAGCAGTTCTTC. Translating it yields CASSSQSEQFF.